These 23 T cell receptor beta chains originate from one sample sequenced in a study of blood T cell repertoires in COVID-19. Libraries were prepared by immunoSEQ multiplex PCR; TCRdb keeps only in-frame clonotypes and omits some of them. The table has about 46,000 clones, approximately 83% seen once; the top ten hold about a third. Sample: peripheral blood. These receptors were obtained from a woman older than 75 with COVID-19, enrolled during active disease.

The V gene is TRBV7-9, the J gene TRBJ1-1; 7 bases align to TRBD1. The CDR3 is 16 residues long. V gave up 5 bases and J gave up 3 bases; unmatched junction bases: 12. The germline V gene encodes CDR1 SEHNR and CDR2 FQNEAQ (reference sequence). DNA for the CDR3: TGTGCCAGCAGCACCAGACAGGGCGGATCGGACACTGAAGCTTTCTTT. Residues: CASSTRQGGSDTEAFF.

The V gene is TRBV6-5, the J gene TRBJ2-7, with TRBD2 as a possible D gene (5 bases). The CDR3 spans 13 residues. Germline V gene lookup returns CDR1 MNHEY and CDR2 SVGAGI. V dropped 8 bases and J dropped 0 bases, with 11 bases sitting between them. The CDR3, as DNA: TGTGCCAGCGGGGAGAGTATCTCCTACGAGCAGTACTTC. Protein: CASGESISYEQYF.

This clone has at least ten counts. J is TRBJ2-1 and V is TRBV7-3; 8 nucleotides agree with TRBD1. CDR3 length: 14 residues. After removal of 6 bases from V and 6 bases from J, the junction contained 7 bases not matched to a gene. Germline CDR1 reads SGHTA; CDR2 reads FQGTGA. This chain's CDR3 is CASSQDRAGNEQFF. The CDR3 DNA is TGTGCCAGCAGTCAGGACAGGGCTGGCAATGAGCAGTTCTTC.

V and J are TRBV9 and TRBJ2-7; maybe TRBD2 (7 bases). V dropped 0 bases and J dropped 2 bases, with 15 bases sitting between them. There are 16 residues in the CDR3. Per germline, CDR1 SGDLS and CDR2 YYNGEE. The CDR3 region has the DNA TGTGCCAGCAGCGTAGAGGGGGGGTCCTATCCCTACGAGCAGTACTTC. Translating it yields CASSVEGGSYPYEQYF.

The chain links TRBV6-5 to TRBJ2-1; 8 nucleotides align to TRBD2. Germline CDR1 and CDR2: MNHEY and SVGAGI. The CDR3 contains 13 residues. V lost 6 bases to trimming and J lost 8 bases; unmatched junction nucleotides: 6. For the CDR3, the DNA is TGTGCCAGCAGAGTACTAGCGGTGCATGAGCAGTTCTTC. It codes for CASRVLAVHEQFF.

This chain joins TRBV12-3 or TRBV12-4 and TRBJ2-3; no clear D. This CDR3 is built from 11 residues. Trimming pared 6 bases from V and 6 bases from J, leaving 7 bases between. The CDR3 region has the DNA TGTGCCAGCAGAATGAGGGATACGCAGTATTTT. Its protein is CASRMRDTQYF.

The chain is built from TRBV13 and TRBJ1-3; 11 bases match TRBD1. The CDR3 covers 16 residues. Losses at the gene ends were 5 bases for V and 0 bases for J; bases not matched to a gene: 3. Germline values: CDR1 PRHDT, CDR2 FYEKMQ (reference sequence). CDR3 amino acids: CASSTGQGASGNTIYF. The DNA for the CDR3 is TGTGCCAGCAGCACCGGACAGGGGGCCTCTGGAAACACCATATATTTT.

This clone appeared a single time. CDR3 region: CASSYWPTGGTEAFF. For the CDR3, the DNA is TGTGCCAGCAGTTACTGGCCCACAGGGGGCACTGAAGCTTTCTTT. This rearrangement joins TRBV6-5 to TRBJ1-1; 8 nucleotides match TRBD1. Germline CDR1 and CDR2: MNHEY and SVGAGI. The CDR3 extends over 15 amino acids. Germline trimming cut 1 base from V and 4 bases from J; bases unmatched to any gene: 5.

The V call is TRBV15, the J call TRBJ2-7, with 7 bases identical to TRBD2. V was clipped by 3 bases and J by 0 bases; unmatched bases: 5. CDR1 is LNHNV and CDR2 is YYDKDF in the germline V gene (reference sequence). The CDR3 covers 15 residues. The CDR3 loop is CATSRGGTFSYEQYF. DNA of the CDR3: TGTGCCACCAGCAGGGGGGGGACTTTCTCCTACGAGCAGTACTTC. The entire variable domain, with the rest obtained from reference TRBV15 and TRBJ2-7, is as follows: DAMVIQNPRYQVTQFGKPVTLSCSQTLNHNVMYWYQQKSSQAPKLLFHYYDKDFNNEADTPDNFQSRRPNTSFCFLDIRSPGLGDTAMYLCATSRGGTFSYEQYFGPGTRLTVT.

The rearrangement joins TRBV5-1 to TRBJ2-2; possibly TRBD1 for D (5 bases). Deletions cut 3 bases from V and 6 bases from J, with 9 bases between. The CDR3 has 13 residues. The germline gives CDR1 SGHRS, CDR2 YFSETQ. In DNA, the CDR3 is TGCGCCAGCAGCTACAGGCCGGCCGGGGAGCTGTTTTTT. Translation gives CASSYRPAGELFF.

This chain joins TRBV15 and TRBJ2-5; D may be TRBD2 (6 bases). Trimming took off 3 bases at V and 1 base at J, with 9 bases between the two ends. This CDR3 spans 14 amino acids. Germline lookup yields CDR1 LNHNV and CDR2 YYDKDF (reference sequence). CDR3 sequence: CATSSRTIQETQYF. CDR3 coding DNA: TGTGCCACCAGCAGCAGGACTATCCAAGAGACCCAGTACTTC.

This clone was seen only a few times. The chain links TRBV2 to TRBJ2-3; D is possibly TRBD2 (6 bases). The germline CDR1 and CDR2 sequences are SNHLY and FYNNEI. The CDR3 extends over 10 amino acids. V lost 8 bases to trimming and J lost 7 bases, with 7 bases between them. CDR3 nucleotide sequence: TGTGCCAGCGGGGGGAATACGCAGTATTTT. It specifies CASGGNTQYF.

The genes are TRBV19 and TRBJ1-5, with TRBD1 matching over 11 bases. Germline V gene sequence: CDR1 LNHDA, CDR2 SQIVND (reference sequence). Trimming removed 4 bases from V and 7 bases from J; junction bases left unmatched: 3. This CDR3 is built from 14 residues. DNA for the CDR3: TGTGCCAGTAGTAACCGGACAGGGGGCCAGCCCCAGCATTTT. It yields the protein CASSNRTGGQPQHF.

The genes are TRBV7-8 and TRBJ2-5; 7 bases are shared with TRBD2. J was trimmed by 2 bases and V by 1 base; bases with no gene match: 10. From germline, CDR1 is SGHVS and CDR2 FQNEAQ. There are 17 residues in the CDR3. The CDR3 bases are TGTGCCAGCAGCTTAGGTCGGGGACTACGCTTACAAGAGACCCAGTACTTC. Its translation is CASSLGRGLRLQETQYF.

This clone appeared once. The chain uses TRBV5-1 and TRBJ2-7; 8 nucleotides agree with TRBD1. CDR1 is SGHRS, CDR2 YFSETQ, per germline. J gave up 3 bases and V 4 bases, and 6 bases lay outside the gene matches. The CDR3 covers 14 residues. CDR3 amino acids: CASSTGQASYEQYF. The DNA for the CDR3 is TGCGCCAGCAGCACGGGACAGGCCAGCTACGAGCAGTACTTC.

The V and J genes are TRBV18 and TRBJ1-1; TRBD1 agrees at 8 bases. The CDR3 runs 15 residues. Losses at the gene ends were 3 bases for V and 2 bases for J; bases not matched to a gene: 5. Germline-derived CDR1 and CDR2 are KGHSH and LQKENI. The CDR3 sequence: CASSPTDRVNTEAFF. The CDR3 region has the DNA TGTGCCAGCTCACCTACGGACAGGGTAAACACTGAAGCTTTCTTT.

This rearrangement joins TRBV3-1 (or the pseudogene TRBV3-2) to TRBJ2-6, with D maybe TRBD1 (5 bases). Between the trimmed V and J ends, which lost 3 bases and 0 bases, there was a span of 9 bases. The CDR3 runs 16 residues. Per the germline V gene, CDR1 is LGHDT and CDR2 is YNNKEL (reference sequence). For the CDR3, the DNA is TGTGCCAGCAGCCACAGGGCTAGCTCTGGGGCCAACGTCCTGACTTTC. Translation gives CASSHRASSGANVLTF.

The V call is TRBV5-1, the J call TRBJ2-6; TRBD1 matches at 12 bases. This CDR3 has 16 amino acids. After removal of 4 bases from V and 2 bases from J, the junction contained 1 base not matched to a gene. Germline-derived CDR1 and CDR2 are SGHRS and YFSETQ. This chain's CDR3 is CASSGTGGAGANVLTF. The CDR3 DNA reads as TGCGCCAGCAGCGGGACAGGGGGCGCTGGGGCCAACGTCCTGACTTTC.

The chain recombines TRBV5-4 with TRBJ2-1; 8 bases are a match to TRBD1. Looked up from germline, CDR1 is SGHNT and CDR2 is YYREEE (reference sequence). V dropped 0 bases and J dropped 8; count of bases not matched to a gene: 4. CDR3 length: 14 amino acids. CDR3 residues: CASSLGTGRHEQFF. The CDR3 region has the DNA TGTGCCAGCAGCTTGGGGACAGGGAGGCATGAGCAGTTCTTC.

The DNA of the CDR3 is TGTGCCAGCAGCCCCGGACAGGGGTGGGGGGGAACAACTAATGAAAAACTGTTTTTT. Its translation: CASSPGQGWGGTTNEKLFF. This chain links TRBV7-9 with TRBJ1-4; 9 bases are shared with TRBD1. The CDR3 totals 19 residues. In germline, CDR1 is SEHNR, CDR2 FQNEAQ (reference sequence). J gave up 0 bases and V 5 bases, and 13 bases lay outside the gene matches.

V gene TRBV27 combines with J gene TRBJ2-7, with D hard to call. Trimming left V 3 bases short and J 2 bases short, with 11 bases between. The V gene's germline CDR1 is MNHEY and CDR2 SMNVEV (reference sequence). The CDR3 runs to 14 residues. The CDR3 coding sequence is TGTGCCAGCAGTTTGTCACCTAATACCTACGAGCAGTACTTC. Translation: CASSLSPNTYEQYF.

The V gene is TRBV5-1, the J gene TRBJ1-1, with 9 nucleotides matching TRBD1. Germline CDR1 and CDR2: SGHRS and YFSETQ. The V segment lost 1 base and the J segment 3 bases; nucleotides outside the gene matches: 1. This CDR3 has 14 residues. The CDR3, as DNA: TGCGCCAGCAGCTTGACAGGGGGCTACACTGAAGCTTTCTTT. Translating it yields CASSLTGGYTEAFF.

This sequence joins TRBV10-3 and TRBJ2-7; a weak D match, TRBD1 (6 bases). Trimming left V 0 bases short and J 5 bases short, with 11 bases between. The V gene's germline CDR1 is ENHRY and CDR2 SYGVKD. The CDR3 covers 14 residues. The CDR3 region has the DNA TGTGCCATCAGTGAGTCGGGGGCAGGGGACGAGCAGTACTTC. This encodes CAISESGAGDEQYF.